Ten or more counts support the clone carrying this T cell receptor beta chain. The antigen is undetermined. This record comes from a study of T-cell memory formation after mild COVID-19. Each CDR3 protein is one row after TCRdb ran MiXCR on the 5' RACE reads. The data contain 350,000 to 500,000 distinct CDR3 sequences, roughly 18% of them singletons. This CDR3 comprises 15 residues. V was pared by 2 bases and J by 4 bases, with 15 bases between. Germline CDR1 is MNHNS and CDR2 is SASEGT. Study-wide results and caveats: Researchers found some responding clones in pre-infection memory, a sign that cross-reactive memory joined. For contracting clones, CD4+ ones sat mainly in CM and EM, CD8+ in EMRA. A second wave of clones peaked on day 37, and their SARS-CoV-2 specificity went unconfirmed.

V gene TRBV6-1 combines with J gene TRBJ2-7; possibly TRBD2 for D (7 bases). Specimen: PBMCs or a T cell subset sorted from them (not recorded which). This sequence originates from a man between 18 and 35 years old who had mild COVID-19 (a few samples of this study predate the infection). Cell type and time point are not known. CDR3 loop: CASSERGGRGYEQYF. For the CDR3, the DNA is TGTGCCAGCAGTGAAAGGGGGGGCCGGGGATACGAGCAGTACTTC.